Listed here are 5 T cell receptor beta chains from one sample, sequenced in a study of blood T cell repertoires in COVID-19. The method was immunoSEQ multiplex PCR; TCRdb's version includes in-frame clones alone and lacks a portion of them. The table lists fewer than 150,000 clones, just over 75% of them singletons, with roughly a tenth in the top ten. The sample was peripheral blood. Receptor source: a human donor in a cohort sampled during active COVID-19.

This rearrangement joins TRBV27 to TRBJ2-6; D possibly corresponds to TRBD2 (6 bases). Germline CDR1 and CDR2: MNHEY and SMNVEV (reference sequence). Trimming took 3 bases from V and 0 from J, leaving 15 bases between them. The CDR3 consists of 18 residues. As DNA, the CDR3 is TGTGCCAGCAGTTTGAGGGACTGGGGTCCCTCTGGGGCCAACGTCCTGACTTTC. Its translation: CASSLRDWGPSGANVLTF.

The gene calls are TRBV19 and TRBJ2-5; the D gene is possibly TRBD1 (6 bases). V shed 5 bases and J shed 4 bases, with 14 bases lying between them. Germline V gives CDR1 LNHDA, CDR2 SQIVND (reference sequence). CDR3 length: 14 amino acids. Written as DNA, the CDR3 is TGTGCCAGTAGTCGTGCACTGGGGGCAGAGACCCAGTACTTC. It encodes CASSRALGAETQYF.

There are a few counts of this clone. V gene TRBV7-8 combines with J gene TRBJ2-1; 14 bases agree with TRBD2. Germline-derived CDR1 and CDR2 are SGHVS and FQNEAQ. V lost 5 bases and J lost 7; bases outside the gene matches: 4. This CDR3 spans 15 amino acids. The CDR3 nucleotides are TGTGCCAGCAGCCAGACTAGCGGGGGGGTAAATGAGCAGTTCTTC. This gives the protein CASSQTSGGVNEQFF.

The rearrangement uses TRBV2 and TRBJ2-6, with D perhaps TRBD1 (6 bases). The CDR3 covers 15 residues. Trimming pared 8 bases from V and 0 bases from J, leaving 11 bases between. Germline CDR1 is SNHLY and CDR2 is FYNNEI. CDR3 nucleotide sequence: TGTGCCAGCGTTAGAGGGGGCTCTGGGGCCAACGTCCTGACTTTC. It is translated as CASVRGGSGANVLTF.

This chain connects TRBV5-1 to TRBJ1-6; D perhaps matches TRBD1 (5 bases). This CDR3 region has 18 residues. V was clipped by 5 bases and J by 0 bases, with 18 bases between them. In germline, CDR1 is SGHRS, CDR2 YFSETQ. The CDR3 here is CASRGGRTYSSYNSPLHF. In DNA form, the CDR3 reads TGCGCCAGCAGGGGGGGGAGGACTTACAGCTCCTATAATTCACCCCTCCACTTT.